The 26 T cell receptor beta chains reported below all come from one sample, sequenced in a study of T cells after yellow fever vaccination. TCRdb ran MiXCR on the 5' RACE reads and lists one entry per CDR3 protein. The sample records about 400,000 distinct CDR3 sequences, 6.2% being singletons. This specimen was PBMCs, taken 5 days after the yellow fever booster vaccination. The receptors were sampled from a young man who received the YFV17D yellow fever vaccine.

V gene TRBV7-3 combines with J gene TRBJ2-1; 7 bases map to TRBD2. The CDR3 length is 14 residues. From germline, CDR1 is SGHTA and CDR2 FQGTGA. The J segment lost 5 bases and the V segment lost 3 bases, leaving 4 bases of the junction unmatched. DNA for the CDR3: TGTGCCAGCAGCTTTGGCGGGAGCGACAATGAGCAGTTCTTC. Translated, it gives CASSFGGSDNEQFF.

This clonotype was seen repeatedly, ten times or more. This chain uses TRBV10-1 with TRBJ2-2; no definite D call. The V gene's germline CDR1 is WNHNN and CDR2 SYGVQD (reference sequence). This CDR3 contains 13 residues. V gave up 6 bases and J gave up 6 bases, with 11 bases separating them. The DNA for the CDR3 is TGCGCCAGCAGAGGAAACTTGCCCGGGGAGCTGTTTTTT. As protein: CASRGNLPGELFF.

A few counts support this clonotype. The rearrangement uses TRBV12-3 or TRBV12-4 and TRBJ2-3; 7 bases are a match to TRBD2. V shed 1 base and J 3 bases; nucleotides not matched to a gene: 13. The CDR3 is made up of 18 amino acids. The CDR3 loop is CASSLGFRERGTTDTQYF. CDR3 nucleotide sequence: TGTGCCAGCAGTTTAGGGTTCAGGGAGCGGGGCACGACAGATACGCAGTATTTT.

This clonotype was picked up a small number of times. J is TRBJ2-1 and V is TRBV2; tentative D call: TRBD2 (6 bases). CDR1 and CDR2 from the germline V gene are SNHLY and FYNNEI. The CDR3 has 11 residues. V lost 6 bases and J lost 14, with 14 bases in between. CDR3 region: CASRGDSEEFF. DNA for the CDR3: TGTGCCAGCAGGGGGGACTCGGAGGAGTTCTTC.

The J gene is TRBJ2-7, the V gene TRBV6-2 or TRBV6-3; 9 bases are a match to TRBD1. J gave up 3 bases and V 6 bases, and 6 bases lay outside the gene matches. CDR1 and CDR2 from the germline V gene are MNHEY and SVGEGT. CDR3 size: 14 residues. CDR3 sequence: CASRGTGSFYEQYF. The CDR3 bases are TGTGCCAGCAGAGGGACAGGGAGTTTCTACGAGCAGTACTTC.

The chain joins TRBV12-3 or TRBV12-4 to TRBJ2-3; D ambiguous. Trimming left V 8 bases short and J 0 bases short, with 12 bases between. The CDR3 is made up of 14 amino acids. This CDR3 is CASLPPYSTDTQYF. The DNA for the CDR3 is TGTGCCAGCCTCCCGCCCTACAGCACAGATACGCAGTATTTT.

This clonotype was picked up many times. J is TRBJ1-4 and V is TRBV7-2; TRBD1 aligns across 7 bases. Trimming removed 2 bases from V and 8 bases from J; junction bases left unmatched: 5. Per the germline V gene, CDR1 is SGHTA and CDR2 is FQGNSA. The CDR3 loop spans 14 amino acids. CDR3 protein: CASSLRQGREKLFF. The CDR3 nucleotides are TGTGCCAGCAGCTTAAGACAGGGTCGAGAAAAACTGTTTTTT. The complete variable domain, with remaining parts taken from reference TRBV7-2 and TRBJ1-4, reads GAGVSQSPSNKVTEKGKDVELRCDPISGHTALYWYRQSLGQGLEFLIYFQGNSAPDKSGLPSDRFSAERTGGSVSTLTIQRTQQEDSAVYLCASSLRQGREKLFFGSGTQLSVL.

The rearrangement links TRBV9 to TRBJ2-6; D not resolved. The germline gives CDR1 SGDLS, CDR2 YYNGEE. Trimming left V 9 bases short and J 0 bases short, with 4 bases between. The CDR3 runs 12 residues. The DNA of the CDR3 is TGTGCCACCTCCTCTGGGGCCAACGTCCTGACTTTC. It is translated as CATSSGANVLTF.

This clonotype has just a few counts. V is TRBV9 and J is TRBJ2-7; the D gene is possibly TRBD2 (5 bases). V gave up 0 bases and J gave up 7 bases, with 14 bases separating them. This CDR3 is built from 14 residues. Germline values: CDR1 SGDLS, CDR2 YYNGEE. DNA of the CDR3: TGTGCCAGCAGCGTAGACGAGACCCCGGGGGAGCAGTACTTC. Protein product: CASSVDETPGEQYF.

The V gene is TRBV7-7, the J gene TRBJ2-1, with D hard to call. Germline values: CDR1 SSHAT, CDR2 FNYEAQ (reference sequence). The CDR3 sequence is 13 residues long. Trimming cost V 5 bases and J 4 bases, with 9 bases left between them. The CDR3 DNA reads as TGTGCCAGCAGCGCTAGTGAATACAATGAGCAGTTCTTC. Translated, it gives CASSASEYNEQFF. Based on the CDR3 plus reference TRBV7-7 and TRBJ2-1, the full variable domain is GAGVSQSPRYKVTKRGQDVTLRCDPISSHATLYWYQQALGQGPEFLTYFNYEAQPDKSGLPSDRFSAERPEGSISTLTIQRTEQRDSAMYRCASSASEYNEQFFGPGTRLTVL.

At least ten counts were recorded for this clonotype. V and J are TRBV6-5 and TRBJ2-3; 16 bases match TRBD2. Germline assignment: CDR1 MNHEY and CDR2 SVGAGI. This CDR3 comprises 19 residues. Trimming removed 0 bases from V and 1 base from J; junction bases left unmatched: 4. The CDR3 loop is CASSYSGLAGGKGTDTQYF. In DNA, the CDR3 is TGTGCCAGCAGTTACTCGGGACTAGCGGGAGGGAAAGGCACAGATACGCAGTATTTT.

About this clonotype itself: Just one base apart from a much larger clone, this may be a read error. This sequence joins TRBV20-1 and TRBJ2-2, with TRBD2 matching over 12 bases. From germline, CDR1 is DFQATT and CDR2 SNEGSKA (reference sequence). There are 16 residues in the CDR3. Trimming cost V 1 base and J 3 bases; bases outside gene matches: 3. CDR3 nucleotide sequence: TGCAGTGCTAGAGTGACTAGCGGGAGACACACCGGGGAGCTGTTTTTT. Amino acids: CSARVTSGRHTGELFF.

V and J are TRBV11-2 and TRBJ2-3; 13 nucleotides line up with TRBD2. The length of the CDR3 is 18 residues. Germline V gene data show CDR1 as SGHAT and CDR2 as FQNNGV. The junction had 8 bases not matched to a gene; V was cut back by 5 bases and J by 0 bases. The CDR3 spells CASSPTSGRALSTDTQYF. In DNA, the CDR3 is TGTGCCAGCAGCCCAACTAGCGGGAGGGCCCTAAGCACAGATACGCAGTATTTT.

The CDR3 nucleotides are TGCAGTGGAGGGGCCGCCAAAAACATTCAGTACTTC. This sequence encodes CSGGAAKNIQYF. The chain joins TRBV20-1 to TRBJ2-4; D possibly matches TRBD1 or TRBD2 (5 bases each). V was trimmed by 7 bases and J by 1 base, leaving 8 bases between them. This CDR3 contains 12 residues. Looked up from germline, CDR1 is DFQATT and CDR2 is SNEGSKA (reference sequence).

V is TRBV12-3 or TRBV12-4 and J is TRBJ2-3; 11 bases map to TRBD2. The CDR3 is 16 residues long. Trimming removed 7 bases from V and 5 bases from J; junction bases left unmatched: 11. Written as DNA, the CDR3 is TGTGCCAGCACTCAGCTTGCGCTAGCGGGAGGAGATACGCAGTATTTT. Protein sequence: CASTQLALAGGDTQYF.

This clonotype has just a few counts. The rearrangement joins TRBV11-2 to TRBJ2-2; 14 bases are shared with TRBD2. Germline V CDR1 and CDR2: SGHAT, FQNNGV. This CDR3 spans 20 amino acids. After removal of 4 bases from V and 3 bases from J, the junction contained 13 bases not matched to a gene. The DNA of the CDR3 is TGTGCCAGCAGCTCCCCCTCCGGGACTAGCGGGAGACGGGACACCGGGGAGCTGTTTTTT. Translated: CASSSPSGTSGRRDTGELFF.

This clonotype was seen a few times. The chain employs TRBV20-1 and TRBJ2-7; 9 nucleotides match TRBD2. J lost 6 bases, V lost 2 bases, and 8 bases had no gene match. This CDR3 is built from 14 residues. CDR1 and CDR2 from the germline V gene are DFQATT and SNEGSKA (reference sequence). The CDR3 DNA reads TGCAGTGCTAGAAGGACTAGCGAACCTCCCGAGCAGTACTTC. Translation: CSARRTSEPPEQYF.

This clonotype has at least ten counts. The CDR3 reads CASSSGGAPNEQFF. The CDR3 coding sequence is TGCGCCAGCAGTTCGGGAGGGGCGCCCAATGAGCAGTTCTTC. The chain is built from TRBV5-1 and TRBJ2-1; TRBD2 agrees at 8 bases. The length of the CDR3 is 14 residues. The ends lost 5 bases at V and 6 bases at J; junction bases unmatched: 7. In germline, CDR1 is SGHRS, CDR2 YFSETQ. Drawing the rest from reference TRBV5-1 and TRBJ2-1, the complete variable domain is KAGVTQTPRYLIKTRGQQVTLSCSPISGHRSVSWYQQTPGQGLQFLFEYFSETQRNKGNFPGRFSGRQFSNSRSEMNVSTLELGDSALYLCASSSGGAPNEQFFGPGTRLTVL.

A few counts support this clonotype. The chain has TRBV19 and TRBJ2-1, with D possibly called TRBD1 or TRBD2 (5 bases each). The CDR3 consists of 13 residues. The germline V and J ends were trimmed by 6 bases and 9 bases, with 15 bases remaining between them. CDR1 and CDR2 (germline): LNHDA, SQIVND (reference sequence). The CDR3 DNA reads as TGTGCCAGTAGCCGACAGACTAAGAGTGAGCAGTTCTTC. Amino acid sequence: CASSRQTKSEQFF.

The chain employs TRBV3-1 and TRBJ2-2; D gene uncertain. Trimming shortened V by 10 bases and J by 0 bases, and 9 bases separated the two germline ends. Looked up from germline, CDR1 is LGHDT and CDR2 is YNNKEL (reference sequence). The CDR3 spans 13 residues. The CDR3 DNA is TGTGCCACCACTCGCGCGAACACCGGGGAGCTGTTTTTT. Protein product: CATTRANTGELFF.

The chain recombines TRBV7-6 with TRBJ2-3; no clear D gene. Germline V gene data show CDR1 as SGHVS and CDR2 as FNYEAQ. The germline V and J ends were trimmed by 8 bases and 2 bases, with 11 bases remaining between them. This CDR3 contains 13 residues. Written as DNA, the CDR3 is TGTGCCAGCTACTTCCCAGTCACAGATACGCAGTATTTT. It yields the protein CASYFPVTDTQYF.

This clonotype was observed a few times. The chain links TRBV18 to TRBJ2-2, with D possibly being TRBD2 (5 bases). CDR1 is KGHSH, CDR2 LQKENI, per germline. CDR3 length: 15 amino acids. V lost 3 bases to trimming and J lost 3 bases, with 11 bases between them. The CDR3 protein is CASSPLAGDTGELFF. CDR3 DNA: TGTGCCAGCTCACCTCTGGCGGGCGACACCGGGGAGCTGTTTTTT.

This clonotype has a count of ten or more. This chain connects TRBV10-3 to TRBJ2-1; possibly TRBD1 for D (6 bases). Trimming removed 10 bases at V and 7 bases at J, with 20 bases between. This CDR3 contains 14 residues. CDR1 and CDR2 from the germline V gene are ENHRY and SYGVKD. Here the CDR3 DNA reads TGTGCCACGAGACCCTATACAGGGTTGAATGAGCAGTTCTTC. Amino acids: CATRPYTGLNEQFF.

The V gene is TRBV7-2, the J gene TRBJ2-2; no reliable D call. This CDR3 region has 14 residues. Germline V CDR1 and CDR2: SGHTA, FQGNSA. V was trimmed by 1 base and J by 4 bases, leaving 7 bases between them. The CDR3 region has the DNA TGTGCCAGCAGCTTAGTGCTAAGCACCGGGGAGCTGTTTTTT. Protein sequence: CASSLVLSTGELFF.

This clonotype showed up many times. The chain combines TRBV12-3 or TRBV12-4 with TRBJ1-4, with 11 bases matching TRBD1. V trimming: 2 bases; J trimming: 8 bases; junction bases outside the gene matches: 4. This CDR3 is 15 amino acids long. CDR3 nucleotide sequence: TGTGCCAGCAGTTTAATGGGACAGGGGGGCGAAAAACTGTTTTTT. Translating gives CASSLMGQGGEKLFF.

This clonotype appeared a few times. CDR3 DNA sequence: TGCAGTGCTAGTCTCAGGGAAAGGACAGATACGCAGTATTTT. It encodes CSASLRERTDTQYF. The V and J genes are TRBV20-1 and TRBJ2-3, with a tentative D call TRBD1 (5 bases). Germline CDR1 and CDR2: DFQATT and SNEGSKA (reference sequence). Trimming shortened V by 3 bases and J by 3 bases, and 13 bases separated the two germline ends. The CDR3 is 14 amino acids.